This T cell receptor beta chain was documented in a study of shared clonotypes between healthy human individuals. Assay used: immunoSEQ multiplex PCR; TCRdb lists only in-frame clones, some missing. Of about 2.3 million clones in the sample, over 85% were seen once. A remark on this clone: What it binds is unknown.

The ends were cut back, 7 bases at V and 4 bases at J, with 17 bases in the middle. CDR1 and CDR2 (germline): LNHDA, SQIVND (reference sequence). CDR3 size: 15 residues. Whole-study findings and limits: It was only blood that was sampled, and tissue repertoires likely differ. Compared with clonotypes that all four donors shared, non-shared clonotypes had lower generation probabilities.

This chain connects TRBV19 to TRBJ1-5; D gene ambiguous. This clonotype originated in a man aged 18 to 30 in good health. Some clones in this sample may be carry-over from other donors' samples. The specimen was naive CD4+ T cells from PBMCs. Noted subset: CD45RA+ positively selected. The CDR3 protein is CASIPSPLGNQPQHF. The CDR3 DNA sequence: TGTGCCAGTATTCCGAGTCCACTGGGAAATCAGCCCCAGCATTTT.